The 19 T cell receptor beta chains below were found in one sample sequenced in a study of blood T cell repertoires in COVID-19. Assay used: immunoSEQ multiplex PCR; TCRdb lists only in-frame clones, some missing. The sample includes some 150,000 clones, around 84% of them seen just once. Material: peripheral blood. The origin of the receptors is a human donor in a cohort sampled during active COVID-19.

This rearrangement joins TRBV7-2 to TRBJ2-7; 9 bases are a match to TRBD1. Germline assignment: CDR1 SGHTA and CDR2 FQGNSA. The CDR3 is 15 amino acids. J gave up 4 bases and V 3 bases, and 7 bases lay outside the gene matches. CDR3 nucleotide sequence: TGTGCCAGCAGCTTCCAGGGACAGGGAGGGTACGAGCAGTACTTC. This sequence encodes CASSFQGQGGYEQYF. The whole variable domain, filled in from reference TRBV7-2 and TRBJ2-7, reads GAGVSQSPSNKVTEKGKDVELRCDPISGHTALYWYRQSLGQGLEFLIYFQGNSAPDKSGLPSDRFSAERTGGSVSTLTIQRTQQEDSAVYLCASSFQGQGGYEQYFGPGTRLTVT.

This chain links TRBV4-2 with TRBJ1-5; D gene uncertain. CDR3 length equals 13 residues. Trimming took off 2 bases at V and 5 bases at J, with 7 bases between the two ends. In germline, CDR1 is LGHNA, CDR2 YNFKEQ. CDR3 loop: CASSQPFDQPQHF. Written as DNA, the CDR3 is TGTGCCAGCAGCCAACCCTTCGATCAGCCCCAGCATTTT.

The chain has TRBV18 and TRBJ1-1; 7 nucleotides line up with TRBD1. The CDR3 sequence is 15 residues long. Germline loops: CDR1 KGHSH, CDR2 LQKENI. V was clipped by 1 base and J by 1 base; unmatched bases: 3. The CDR3 loop reads CASSPRGQPNTEAFF. CDR3 sequence (DNA): TGTGCCAGCTCACCACGGGGACAGCCGAACACTGAAGCTTTCTTT.

V gene TRBV5-1 combines with J gene TRBJ1-1; 8 bases map to TRBD1. CDR1 and CDR2 (germline): SGHRS, YFSETQ. V lost 0 bases and J lost 0; bases outside the gene matches: 10. The CDR3 has 18 residues. The CDR3 region is CASSLEWTGSPMNTEAFF. The CDR3 DNA is TGCGCCAGCAGCTTGGAGTGGACAGGGTCCCCTATGAACACTGAAGCTTTCTTT.

The V and J genes are TRBV7-9 and TRBJ2-1; weak D call: TRBD1 (6 bases). Germline CDR1 SEHNR, CDR2 FQNEAQ (reference sequence). This CDR3 comprises 14 residues. V lost 4 bases and J lost 7, with 14 bases in between. CDR3 nucleotides: TGTGCCAGCAGCTACATGGGGGCGAGGAATGAGCAGTTCTTC. Its translation: CASSYMGARNEQFF.

The chain employs TRBV19 and TRBJ1-5, with TRBD1 identical over 8 bases. Trimming cost V 10 bases and J 0 bases; bases outside gene matches: 14. CDR1 LNHDA and CDR2 SQIVND come from the germline V gene (reference sequence). The CDR3 consists of 17 residues. The CDR3 DNA reads TGTGCCACCTCCCGGGACAGGAGACACTATAGCAATCAGCCCCAGCATTTT. Encoded protein: CATSRDRRHYSNQPQHF.

The genes are TRBV7-2 and TRBJ1-5; the D gene is possibly TRBD1 (5 bases). The V end was cut by 3 bases, the J end by 3 bases, with 12 bases between. Germline CDR1 reads SGHTA; CDR2 reads FQGNSA. The CDR3 runs to 15 residues. The CDR3 DNA is TGTGCCAGCAGCTTCACAGGTACAAACAATCAGCCCCAGCATTTT. This codes for CASSFTGTNNQPQHF.

By share of the sample, this clone is medium-sized. The chain couples TRBV6-4 to TRBJ1-1, with D unresolved. Germline assignment: CDR1 MRHNA and CDR2 SNTAGT. The CDR3 contains 14 residues. V was trimmed by 5 bases and J by 5 bases, leaving 15 bases between them. CDR3 loop: CASSPGGASTEAFF. CDR3 DNA sequence: TGTGCCAGCAGTCCCGGAGGCGCGAGTACTGAAGCTTTCTTT.

This clone came up a few times. The V gene is TRBV19, the J gene TRBJ2-1; TRBD1 aligns across 12 bases. V trimming: 4 bases; J trimming: 3 bases; junction bases outside the gene matches: 4. CDR1 is LNHDA and CDR2 is SQIVND in the germline V gene (reference sequence). The CDR3 consists of 16 residues. The DNA for the CDR3 is TGTGCCAGTAGTAGCCGGGACAGGGGGCTCTACAATGAGCAGTTCTTC. Translation: CASSSRDRGLYNEQFF.

This clone was recorded once. The V call is TRBV2, the J call TRBJ2-6, with D perhaps matching TRBD2 (5 bases). Trimming stripped 6 bases from V and 2 bases from J, with 14 bases between. The CDR3 loop spans 16 amino acids. CDR1 is SNHLY, CDR2 FYNNEI, per germline. The CDR3 here is CASSDRRWAGANVLTF. Here the CDR3 DNA reads TGTGCCAGCAGCGATCGGAGGTGGGCTGGGGCCAACGTCCTGACTTTC.

This chain links TRBV9 with TRBJ1-6; 8 bases line up with TRBD1. V shed 4 bases, J shed 2 bases, and the junction held 8 bases outside the gene matches. This CDR3 has 17 amino acids. Germline assignment: CDR1 SGDLS and CDR2 YYNGEE. The CDR3 loop reads CASSPVDRGTYNSPLHF. DNA of the CDR3: TGTGCCAGCAGCCCCGTAGACAGGGGCACCTATAATTCACCCCTCCACTTT.

The rearrangement uses TRBV5-1 and TRBJ1-3; 7 bases are a match to TRBD1. The CDR3 loop spans 17 amino acids. Germline-derived CDR1 and CDR2 are SGHRS and YFSETQ. The V gene end was trimmed by 0 bases and the J gene end by 0 bases; junction bases not matched to a gene: 6. In nucleotides, the CDR3 is TGCGCCAGCAGCTTGGGGGGGACAGCGCTCTCTGGAAACACCATATATTTT. Its protein is CASSLGGTALSGNTIYF. Full variable domain (rest looked up from reference TRBV5-1 and TRBJ1-3): KAGVTQTPRYLIKTRGQQVTLSCSPISGHRSVSWYQQTPGQGLQFLFEYFSETQRNKGNFPGRFSGRQFSNSRSEMNVSTLELGDSALYLCASSLGGTALSGNTIYFGEGSWLTVV.

The rearrangement links TRBV7-2 to TRBJ1-5, with 8 bases fitting TRBD1. The CDR3 length is 14 residues. Germline CDR1 SGHTA, CDR2 FQGNSA. The trim removed 4 bases at V and 4 bases at J, leaving 3 bases unmatched. DNA for the CDR3: TGTGCCAGCAGCTGGGACAGGACTAATCAGCCCCAGCATTTT. Its protein is CASSWDRTNQPQHF.

The CDR3 region is CASSQGKGQIQETQYF. As DNA, the CDR3 is TGCGCCAGCAGCCAAGGGAAGGGACAGATTCAAGAGACCCAGTACTTC. The rearrangement uses TRBV4-1 and TRBJ2-5, with 7 bases lining up with TRBD1. The CDR3 runs to 16 residues. Germline V gene sequence: CDR1 MGHRA, CDR2 YSYEKL. Trimming took 1 base from V and 2 from J; bases not matched to a gene: 7.

The CDR3 DNA is TGTGCCAGCAGTGAAGCGTCTTTGACACCCTCGGGCTACACCTTC. This codes for CASSEASLTPSGYTF. The chain joins TRBV6-1 to TRBJ1-2, with D hard to call. CDR3 size: 15 residues. Trimming cost V 0 bases and J 8 bases, with 16 bases left between them. Germline CDR1 is MNHNS and CDR2 is SASEGT.

The V gene is TRBV12-3 or TRBV12-4, the J gene TRBJ1-1, with 9 bases fitting TRBD1. This CDR3 spans 13 amino acids. Trimming at V came to 6 bases and at J to 1 base, leaving 0 bases not matched to a gene. CDR3 residues: CASRGQGNTEAFF. The CDR3 coding sequence is TGTGCCAGCAGGGGACAGGGGAACACTGAAGCTTTCTTT.

The CDR3 DNA sequence: TGTGCCAGCAGCTTAGGGGTACTAGCGGGGTTGGGCAATGAGCAGTTCTTC. It specifies CASSLGVLAGLGNEQFF. The rearrangement links TRBV7-2 to TRBJ2-1, with 10 bases aligning to TRBD2. Germline CDR1 is SGHTA and CDR2 is FQGNSA. V lost 1 base, J lost 6 bases, and 9 bases stayed unmatched. The CDR3 totals 17 residues.

V usage is TRBV6-5 and J usage is TRBJ1-2, with 8 positions matching TRBD1. The CDR3 totals 13 residues. Germline values: CDR1 MNHEY, CDR2 SVGAGI. Trimming removed 6 bases from V and 5 bases from J; junction bases left unmatched: 5. The CDR3 loop is CASSGDRIYGYTF. Written as DNA, the CDR3 is TGTGCCAGCAGCGGGGACAGGATTTATGGCTACACCTTC.

The genes are TRBV7-2 and TRBJ1-1; 8 bases align to TRBD1. There are 14 residues in the CDR3. V was clipped by 3 bases and J by 1 base; unmatched bases: 1. Germline V gene sequence: CDR1 SGHTA, CDR2 FQGNSA. DNA of the CDR3: TGTGCCAGCAGCTTCGGGACAGGGAACACTGAAGCTTTCTTT. It translates to CASSFGTGNTEAFF.